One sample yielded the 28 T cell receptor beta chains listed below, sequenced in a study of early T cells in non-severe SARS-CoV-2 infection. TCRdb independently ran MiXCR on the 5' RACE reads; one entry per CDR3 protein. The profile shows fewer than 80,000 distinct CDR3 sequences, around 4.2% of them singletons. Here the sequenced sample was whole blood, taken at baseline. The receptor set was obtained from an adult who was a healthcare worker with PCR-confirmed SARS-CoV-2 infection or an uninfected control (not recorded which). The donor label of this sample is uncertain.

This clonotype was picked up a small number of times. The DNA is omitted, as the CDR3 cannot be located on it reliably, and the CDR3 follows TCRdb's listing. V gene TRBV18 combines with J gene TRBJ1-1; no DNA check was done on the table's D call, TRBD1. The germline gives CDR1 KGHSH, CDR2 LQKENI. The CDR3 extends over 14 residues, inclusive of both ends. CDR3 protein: CASSPSGRGTEAFF.

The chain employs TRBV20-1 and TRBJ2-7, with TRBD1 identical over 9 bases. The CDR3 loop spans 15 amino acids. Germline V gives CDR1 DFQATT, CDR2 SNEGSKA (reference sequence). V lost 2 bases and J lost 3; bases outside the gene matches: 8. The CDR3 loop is CSARLLDRGIYEQYF. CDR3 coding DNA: TGCAGTGCTAGACTTCTGGACAGGGGTATCTACGAGCAGTACTTC.

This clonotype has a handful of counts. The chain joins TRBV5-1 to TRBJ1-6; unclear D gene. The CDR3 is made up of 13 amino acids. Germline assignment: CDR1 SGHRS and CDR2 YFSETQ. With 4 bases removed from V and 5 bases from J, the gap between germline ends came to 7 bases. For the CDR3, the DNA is TGCGCCAGCAGCCCAGCAAATAATTCACCCCTCCACTTT. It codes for CASSPANNSPLHF.

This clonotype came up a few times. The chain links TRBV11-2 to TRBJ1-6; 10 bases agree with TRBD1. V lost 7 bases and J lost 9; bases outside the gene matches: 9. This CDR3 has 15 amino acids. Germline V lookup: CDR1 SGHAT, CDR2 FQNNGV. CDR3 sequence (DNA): TGTGCCAGCACCCCCGACGGGACAGGGGTTTCACCCCTCCACTTT. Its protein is CASTPDGTGVSPLHF. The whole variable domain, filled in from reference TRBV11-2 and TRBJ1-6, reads EAGVAQSPRYKIIEKRQSVAFWCNPISGHATLYWYQQILGQGPKLLIQFQNNGVVDDSQLPKDRFSAERLKGVDSTLKIQPAKLEDSAVYLCASTPDGTGVSPLHFGNGTRLTVT.

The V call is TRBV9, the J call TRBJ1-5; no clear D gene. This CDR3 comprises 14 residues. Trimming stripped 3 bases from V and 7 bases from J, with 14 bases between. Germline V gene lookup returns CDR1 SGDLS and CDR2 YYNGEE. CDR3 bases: TGTGCCAGCAGCGCACACGATTCCAGACAGCCCCAGCATTTT. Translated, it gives CASSAHDSRQPQHF.

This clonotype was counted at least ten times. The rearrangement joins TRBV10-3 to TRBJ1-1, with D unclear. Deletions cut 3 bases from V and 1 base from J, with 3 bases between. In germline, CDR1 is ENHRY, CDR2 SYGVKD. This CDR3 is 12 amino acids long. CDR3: CAISEWNTEAFF. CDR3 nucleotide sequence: TGTGCCATCAGTGAATGGAACACTGAAGCTTTCTTT.

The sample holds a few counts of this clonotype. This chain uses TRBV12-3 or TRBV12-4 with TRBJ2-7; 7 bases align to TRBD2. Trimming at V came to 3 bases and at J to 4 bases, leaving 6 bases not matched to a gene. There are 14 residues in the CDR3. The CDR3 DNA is TGTGCCAGCAGTTTCTGGGACTACTCTTACGAGCAGTACTTC. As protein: CASSFWDYSYEQYF.

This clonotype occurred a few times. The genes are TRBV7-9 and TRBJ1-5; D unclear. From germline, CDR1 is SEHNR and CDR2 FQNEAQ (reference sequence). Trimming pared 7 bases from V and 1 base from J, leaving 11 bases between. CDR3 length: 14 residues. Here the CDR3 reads CASIPAWSNQPQHF. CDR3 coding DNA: TGTGCCAGCATCCCAGCTTGGAGCAATCAGCCCCAGCATTTT.

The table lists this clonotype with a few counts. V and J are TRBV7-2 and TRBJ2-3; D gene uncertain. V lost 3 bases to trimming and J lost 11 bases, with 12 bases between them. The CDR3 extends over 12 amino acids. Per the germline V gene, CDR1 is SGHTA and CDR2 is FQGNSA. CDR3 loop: CASSLNFPQQYF. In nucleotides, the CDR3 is TGTGCCAGCAGCTTGAATTTTCCTCAGCAGTATTTT. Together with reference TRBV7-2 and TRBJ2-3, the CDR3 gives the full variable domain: GAGVSQSPSNKVTEKGKDVELRCDPISGHTALYWYRQSLGQGLEFLIYFQGNSAPDKSGLPSDRFSAERTGGSVSTLTIQRTQQEDSAVYLCASSLNFPQQYFGPGTRLTVL.

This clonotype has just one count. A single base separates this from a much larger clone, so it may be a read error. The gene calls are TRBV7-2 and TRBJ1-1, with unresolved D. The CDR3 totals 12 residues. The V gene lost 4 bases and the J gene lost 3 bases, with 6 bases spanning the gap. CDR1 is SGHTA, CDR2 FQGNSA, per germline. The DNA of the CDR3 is TGTGCCAGCAGCTGCTCTGACACTGAAGCTTTCTTT. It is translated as CASSCSDTEAFF.

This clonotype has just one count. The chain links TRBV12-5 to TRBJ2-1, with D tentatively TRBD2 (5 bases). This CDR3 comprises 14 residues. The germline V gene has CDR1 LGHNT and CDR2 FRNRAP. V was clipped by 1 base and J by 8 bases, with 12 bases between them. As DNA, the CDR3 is TGTGCTAGTGGTTTGGACCCGATGGAGGATGAGCAGTTCTTC. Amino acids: CASGLDPMEDEQFF.

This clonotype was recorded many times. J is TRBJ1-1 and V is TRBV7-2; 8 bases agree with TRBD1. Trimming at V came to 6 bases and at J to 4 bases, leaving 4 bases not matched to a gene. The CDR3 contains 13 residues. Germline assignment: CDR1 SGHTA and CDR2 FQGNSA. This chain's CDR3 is CASRTTGGTEAFF. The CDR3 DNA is TGTGCCAGCAGGACCACAGGGGGCACTGAAGCTTTCTTT.

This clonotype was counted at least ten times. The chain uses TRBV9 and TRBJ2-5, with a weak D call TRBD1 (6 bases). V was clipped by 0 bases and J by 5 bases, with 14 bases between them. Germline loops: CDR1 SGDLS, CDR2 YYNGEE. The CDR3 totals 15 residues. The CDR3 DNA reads TGTGCCAGCAGCGTAGGGGACACGCTACTGGAGACCCAGTACTTC. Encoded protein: CASSVGDTLLETQYF.

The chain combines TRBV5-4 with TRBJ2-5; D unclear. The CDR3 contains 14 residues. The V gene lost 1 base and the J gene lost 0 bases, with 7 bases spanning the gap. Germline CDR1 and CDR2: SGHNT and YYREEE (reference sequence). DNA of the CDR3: TGTGCCAGCAGCTTGCTGGGGAACCAAGAGACCCAGTACTTC. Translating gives CASSLLGNQETQYF.

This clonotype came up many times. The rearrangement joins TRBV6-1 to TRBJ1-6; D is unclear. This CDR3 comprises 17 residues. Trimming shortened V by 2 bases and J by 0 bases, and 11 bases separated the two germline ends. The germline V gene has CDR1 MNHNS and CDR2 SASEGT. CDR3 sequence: CASSELGGDSYNSPLHF. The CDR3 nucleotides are TGTGCCAGCAGTGAATTAGGCGGCGACTCCTATAATTCACCCCTCCACTTT.

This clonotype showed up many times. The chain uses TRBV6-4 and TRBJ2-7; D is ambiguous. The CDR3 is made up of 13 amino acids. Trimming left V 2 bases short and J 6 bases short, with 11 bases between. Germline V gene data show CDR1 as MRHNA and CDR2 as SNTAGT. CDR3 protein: CASSDRESSEQYF. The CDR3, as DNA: TGTGCCAGCAGTGACAGGGAAAGCTCCGAGCAGTACTTC.

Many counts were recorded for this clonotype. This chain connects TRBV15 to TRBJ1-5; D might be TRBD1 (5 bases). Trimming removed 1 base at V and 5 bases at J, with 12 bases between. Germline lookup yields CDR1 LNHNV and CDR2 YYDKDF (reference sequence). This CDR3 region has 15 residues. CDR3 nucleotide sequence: TGTGCCACCAGCAGAGGGGATGCGGGGCATCAGCCCCAGCATTTT. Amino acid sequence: CATSRGDAGHQPQHF.

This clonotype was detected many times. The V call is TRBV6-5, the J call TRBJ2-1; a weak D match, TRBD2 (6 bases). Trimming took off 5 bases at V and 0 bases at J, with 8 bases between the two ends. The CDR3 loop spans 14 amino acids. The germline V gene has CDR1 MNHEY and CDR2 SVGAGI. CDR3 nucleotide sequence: TGTGCCAGCAGTCGACTAGACTCCTACAATGAGCAGTTCTTC. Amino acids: CASSRLDSYNEQFF.

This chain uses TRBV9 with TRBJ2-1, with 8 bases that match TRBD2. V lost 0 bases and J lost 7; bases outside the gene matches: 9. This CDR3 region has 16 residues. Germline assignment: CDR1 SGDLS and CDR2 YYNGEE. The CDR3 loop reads CASSVAPTGGRNEQFF. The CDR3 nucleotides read TGTGCCAGCAGCGTAGCCCCCACGGGGGGGCGGAATGAGCAGTTCTTC.

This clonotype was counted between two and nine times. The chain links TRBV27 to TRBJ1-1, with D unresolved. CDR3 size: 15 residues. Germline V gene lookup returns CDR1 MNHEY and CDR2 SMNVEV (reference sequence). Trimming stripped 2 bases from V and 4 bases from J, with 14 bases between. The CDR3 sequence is CASSLVPVGSTEAFF. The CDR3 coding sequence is TGTGCCAGCAGTTTAGTGCCTGTAGGTAGCACTGAAGCTTTCTTT.

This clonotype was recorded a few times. The CDR3 reads CASSVNGGRNGELFF. In DNA, the CDR3 is TGTGCCAGCAGTGTTAACGGGGGGCGGAACGGGGAGCTGTTTTTT. This chain links TRBV12-3 or TRBV12-4 with TRBJ2-2, with D maybe TRBD2 (7 bases). V dropped 5 bases and J dropped 7 bases, with 17 bases sitting between them. CDR3 length equals 15 residues.

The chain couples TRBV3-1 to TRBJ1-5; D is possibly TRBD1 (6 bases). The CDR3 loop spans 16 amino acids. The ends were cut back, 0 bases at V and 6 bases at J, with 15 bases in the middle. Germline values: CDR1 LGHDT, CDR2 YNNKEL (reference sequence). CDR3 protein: CASSQDGGGAGQPQHF. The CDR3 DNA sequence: TGTGCCAGCAGCCAAGATGGGGGGGGCGCGGGTCAGCCCCAGCATTTT.

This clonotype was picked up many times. Here the CDR3 reads CSARAGSGWDGYTF. The CDR3 DNA follows: TGCAGTGCTAGAGCAGGGTCAGGGTGGGATGGCTACACCTTC. V usage is TRBV20-1 and J usage is TRBJ1-2, with D perhaps TRBD1 (5 bases). The V end was cut by 1 base, the J end by 6 bases, with 15 bases between. Germline loops: CDR1 DFQATT, CDR2 SNEGSKA (reference sequence). The CDR3 covers 14 residues.

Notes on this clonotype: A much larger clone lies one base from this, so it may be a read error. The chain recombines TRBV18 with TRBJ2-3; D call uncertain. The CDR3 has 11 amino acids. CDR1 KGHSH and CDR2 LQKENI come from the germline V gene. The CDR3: CTSSPQDTQYF. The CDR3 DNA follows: TGTACCAGCTCACCCCAAGATACGCAGTATTTT.

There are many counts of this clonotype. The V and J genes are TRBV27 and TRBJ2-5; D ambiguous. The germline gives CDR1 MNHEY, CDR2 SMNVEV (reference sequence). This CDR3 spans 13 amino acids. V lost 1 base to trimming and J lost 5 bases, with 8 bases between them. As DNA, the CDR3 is TGTGCCAGCAGTTTATACCTCTTCGAGACCCAGTACTTC. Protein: CASSLYLFETQYF.

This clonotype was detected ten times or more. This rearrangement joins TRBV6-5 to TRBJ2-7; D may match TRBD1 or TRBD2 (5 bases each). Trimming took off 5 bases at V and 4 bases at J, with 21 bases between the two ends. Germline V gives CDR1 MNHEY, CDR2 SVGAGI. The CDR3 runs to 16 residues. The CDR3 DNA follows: TGTGCCAGCAGTCGCGCCGGGACCGTAACCCCTTACGAGCAGTACTTC. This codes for CASSRAGTVTPYEQYF.

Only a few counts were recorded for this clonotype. The CDR3 here is CATSVQGKYEQYF. The DNA of the CDR3 is TGTGCCACCAGTGTACAGGGGAAATACGAGCAGTACTTC. V and J are TRBV24-1 and TRBJ2-7; 7 bases match TRBD1. The CDR3 runs 13 residues. Looked up from germline, CDR1 is KGHDR and CDR2 is SFDVKD. J was trimmed by 4 bases and V by 5 bases; bases with no gene match: 4.

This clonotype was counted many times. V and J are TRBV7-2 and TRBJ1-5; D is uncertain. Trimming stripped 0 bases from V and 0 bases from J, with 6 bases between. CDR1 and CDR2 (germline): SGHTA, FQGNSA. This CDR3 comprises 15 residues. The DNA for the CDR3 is TGTGCCAGCAGCTTAGCGCTCGATAGCAATCAGCCCCAGCATTTT. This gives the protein CASSLALDSNQPQHF.